A selection of T cell receptor beta chains follows, all from one sample in a study of T cells in Graves' hyperthyroidism and ophthalmopathy. TCRdb recomputed calls from the multiplex PCR reads with MiXCR, one row per CDR3 protein. This table has roughly 350,000 distinct CDR3 sequences, 11% to 15% appearing once. Sample: blood. These receptors all stem from a woman aged 30 to 39 with Graves' hyperthyroidism. The CDR3 runs from the conserved cysteine through the conserved F or W. A D gene is named only where the DNA matches it firmly. Not every row has a clone size; where given, it reads once, few, many or a size class.

>many|TRBJ1-1|TRBV20-1|13|.
TGCAGTGCTAACGGGTGGTCAGGCAGTGAAGCTTTCTTT
CSANGWSGSEAFF
>many|TRBJ2-1|TRBV7-9|13|.
TGTGCCAGCACTTACAGGGAAGTCGATGAGCAGTTCTTC
CASTYREVDEQFF
>.|TRBJ2-2|TRBV3-1|15|.
TGTGCCAGCAGCCAAGCCGTCGGGGCCGGTGGGGAGCTGTTTTTT
CASSQAVGAGGELFF
>many|TRBJ1-5|TRBV6-1|14|.
TGTGCCAGCAGTGAAGTGGGGAGCAATCAGCCCCAGCATTTT
CASSEVGSNQPQHF
>many|TRBJ2-3|TRBV19|16|.
TGTGCCAGTAGTATAGTCTCAGGAACCAGGGCAGATACGCAGTATTTT
CASSIVSGTRADTQYF
>many|TRBJ2-3|TRBV11-2|16|.
TGTGCCAGCAGCCTAGCAGTTGGGGGCAGGACAGATACGCAGTATTTT
CASSLAVGGRTDTQYF
>few|TRBJ2-3|TRBV25-1|16|.
TGTGCCAGCAGTGCCCTGGCTGGGACGGGGGCAGATACGCAGTATTTT
CASSALAGTGADTQYF
>many|TRBJ2-2|TRBV14|16|TRBD2
TGTGCCAGCAGCTACGCTAGCGGGAGGAGGACCGGGGAGCTGTTTTTT
CASSYASGRRTGELFF
>many|TRBJ1-2|TRBV6-1|15|TRBD1
TGTGCCAGCAGAACTCGACAGGGGCGAGACTATGGCTACACCTTC
CASRTRQGRDYGYTF
>.|TRBJ2-5|TRBV15|15|.
TGTGCCACCAGCAGAGGCGCACCAGGGGAGGAGACCCAGTACTTC
CATSRGAPGEETQYF
>many|TRBJ1-1|TRBV12-3/TRBV12-4|16|.
TGTGCCAGCAGTCGCATAAACACAGGGTGGGGCACTGAAGCTTTCTTT
CASSRINTGWGTEAFF
>.|TRBJ2-1|TRBV9|15|.
TGTGCCAGCAGCGCAGACCAGAGCTCCTACAATGAGCAGTTCTTC
CASSADQSSYNEQFF
>few|TRBJ2-7|TRBV27|13|.
TGTGCCAGCACCTATAGGGTGCCCTACGAGCAGTACTTC
CASTYRVPYEQYF
>.|TRBJ2-5|TRBV6-1|15|.
TGTGCCAGCAGCAACATCAGGGGCAACCAAGAGACCCAGTACTTC
CASSNIRGNQETQYF
>many|TRBJ2-7|TRBV11-2|13|.
TGTGCCAGCAGCTCCGGACAGCACGACGAGCAGTACTTC
CASSSGQHDEQYF
>many|TRBJ2-7|TRBV11-2|13|.
TGTGCCAGCAGCTTAGAGAACAAAGCCGAGCAGTACTTC
CASSLENKAEQYF
>few|TRBJ1-6|TRBV12-3/TRBV12-4|16|.
TGTGCCAGCAGCGACCCCGTGGGGAGCACTAATTCACCCCTCCACTTT
CASSDPVGSTNSPLHF
>many|TRBJ1-5|TRBV28|15|.
TGTGCCAGCAGTACCTCATCGGGGGCCAATCAGCCCCAGCATTTT
CASSTSSGANQPQHF
>.|TRBJ2-1|TRBV9|13|.
TGTGCCAGCAGCGTAGGGTGGTACAATGAGCAGTTCTTC
CASSVGWYNEQFF
>few|TRBJ1-6|TRBV28|15|.
TGTGCCAGCAGTTTAAATGGCATCAATAATTCACCCCTCCACTTT
CASSLNGINNSPLHF
>.|TRBJ2-2|TRBV11-2|12|.
TGTGCCAGCAGCTTTGAGGGCGGGGAGCTGTTTTTT
CASSFEGGELFF
>many|TRBJ1-2|TRBV7-9|13|.
TGTGCCAGCAGCTTTGTTGGGCCTTATGGCTACACCTTC
CASSFVGPYGYTF
>many|TRBJ2-5|TRBV7-7|14|.
TGTGCTAGCAGCCCCTACCGGGGCCAAGAGACCCAGTACTTC
CASSPYRGQETQYF
>few|TRBJ1-1|TRBV12-5|12|.
TGTGCTAGTGGTTTGGATGGGTACCAAGCTTTCTTT
CASGLDGYQAFF
>few|TRBJ2-1|TRBV7-3|17|TRBD2
TGTGCCAGCAGCTTAACAGGGACTAGCGGGAATTACAATGAGCAGTTCTTC
CASSLTGTSGNYNEQFF
>many|TRBJ1-5|TRBV12-3/TRBV12-4|14|.
TGTGCCAGCAGTCCCGACACTAGCAATCAGCCCCAGCATTTT
CASSPDTSNQPQHF
>many|TRBJ2-1|TRBV10-1|17|TRBD2
TGCGCCAGCACCCGAAAGACTAGCGGGTACGACCTTAATGAGCAGTTCTTC
CASTRKTSGYDLNEQFF
>many|TRBJ2-5|TRBV20-1|14|.
TGCAGTGCTAGAGATTTGTCGGTACAAGAGACCCAGTACTTC
CSARDLSVQETQYF
>few|TRBJ2-7|TRBV7-9|13|.
TGTGCCAGCAGCTGGACGATAAACTACGAGCAGTACTTC
CASSWTINYEQYF
>few|TRBJ2-7|TRBV5-1|14|.
TGCGCCAGCAGTTCTACCCTCGTGGGGCACGAGCAGTACTTC
CASSSTLVGHEQYF
>many|TRBJ2-2|TRBV28|14|.
TGTGCCAGCACCCCGGCCCCGGGCACCGGGGAGCTGTTTTTT
CASTPAPGTGELFF
>many|TRBJ1-5|TRBV12-3/TRBV12-4|15|.
TGTGCCAGCAGTTACTTTCTGGGAGGAAATCAGCCCCAGCATTTT
CASSYFLGGNQPQHF
>few|TRBJ2-5|TRBV7-2|15|TRBD1
TGTGCCAGCAGCTTCCAACAGGGGGCGGAAGAGACCCAGTACTTC
CASSFQQGAEETQYF
>many|TRBJ2-4|TRBV27|15|.
TGTGCCAGCAGTTTATTGGGGACTGCCAAAAACATTCAGTACTTC
CASSLLGTAKNIQYF
>.|TRBJ2-7|TRBV27|13|.
TGTGCCAGCAGGAGACTGACGGGCTACGAGCAGTACTTC
CASRRLTGYEQYF
>many|TRBJ1-2|TRBV6-1|12|.
TGTGCCAGCAGTGAAGCAGGGTACGGCTACACCTTC
CASSEAGYGYTF
>.|TRBJ2-2|TRBV20-1|15|TRBD1
TGCAGTGCTAGTTTTACCGGGACAGGGTTCGGGGAGCTGTTTTTT
CSASFTGTGFGELFF
>few|TRBJ1-5|TRBV11-2|15|TRBD1
TGTGCCAGCAGCTTAGGACAGGGGGATGATCAGCCCCAGCATTTT
CASSLGQGDDQPQHF
>few|TRBJ2-7|TRBV4-1|17|TRBD1
TGCGCCAGCAGCCAGCCAAGGGAGAGGACAGGAGCCGACGAGCAGTACTTC
CASSQPRERTGADEQYF
>.|TRBJ2-5|TRBV7-8|14|.
TGTGCCAGCAGCCCACTGAGGGTCGGAAAGACCCAGTACTTC
CASSPLRVGKTQYF
>many|TRBJ1-2|TRBV14|13|.
TGTGCCAGCAGCCAAGGTCAGCGTTATGGCTACACCTTC
CASSQGQRYGYTF
>many|TRBJ2-3|TRBV11-2|16|.
TGTGCCAGCAGCTTAGAAGGTTGGGAGGTGGTGGATACGCAGTATTTT
CASSLEGWEVVDTQYF
>few|TRBJ2-1|TRBV12-3/TRBV12-4|14|.
TGTGCCAGCAGTGCTGGGTCGCAGTACAATGAGCAGTTCTTC
CASSAGSQYNEQFF
>.|TRBJ1-2|TRBV20-1|15|TRBD1
TGCAGTGCTAACGGACAGGCGCTGGGGACAAGGGGCTACACCTTC
CSANGQALGTRGYTF
>.|TRBJ2-1|TRBV19|15|.
TGTGCCAGTAGCGTGGGAGATTCCTCCTACAATGAGCAGTTCTTC
CASSVGDSSYNEQFF
>.|TRBJ2-3|TRBV7-9|14|.
TGTGCCAGCAGCTTTCCGGGAAGGACAGATACGCAGTATTTT
CASSFPGRTDTQYF
>.|TRBJ2-6|TRBV27|16|.
TGTCCCAGCAGTTTCGTCGGGAGCGCTGGGGCCAACGTCCTGACTTTC
CPSSFVGSAGANVLTF
>few|TRBJ2-7|TRBV30|16|.
TGTGCCTGGAGTGTTAAAACGGGGCGGGGCTCCTACGAGCAGTACTTC
CAWSVKTGRGSYEQYF